This paragraph reports one T cell receptor beta chain. As yet, its antigen is unknown. The junction shows a germline mismatch at one end, possibly a read error. TCRdb ran MiXCR on the RT-PCR reads and lists one entry per CDR3 protein. This table holds approximately 530,000 distinct CDR3 sequences, approximately 7.8% found once. The record originates from a study of response to subunit inactivated influenza vaccine. Study-level results: T cells newly recruited by each seasonal influenza vaccination are few, the authors suggested.

The material was PBMCs from blood, obtained around 25 months after vaccination. The TCR comes from a man aged 50 to 69 who received an inactivated influenza vaccine.

The CDR3 DNA sequence: TGTGCCTGCAGTTTCTCGGGACTAGCGGGAGGGCCGAGCACAGATACGCAGTATTTT. Protein sequence: CACSFSGLAGGPSTDTQYF. The chain carries TRBV12-3 or TRBV12-4 and TRBJ2-3, with TRBD2 matching over 16 bases. CDR3 length equals 19 residues.